The 19 T cell receptor beta chains below come from one sample, sequenced in a study of blood T cell repertoires in COVID-19. Data came from immunoSEQ multiplex PCR; TCRdb stores just in-frame clones and leaves some out. The data hold about 90,000 clones, with 75% to 90% observed a single time. The specimen sequenced was peripheral blood. The receptors were sampled from a male donor with acute or convalescent COVID-19.

The chain carries TRBV2 and TRBJ1-5; D is unresolved. The CDR3 runs 17 residues. V was clipped by 3 bases and J by 0 bases, with 15 bases between them. Per germline, CDR1 SNHLY and CDR2 FYNNEI. The CDR3 reads CASSESSVSYSNQPQHF. The CDR3, as DNA: TGTGCCAGCAGTGAGTCTTCAGTGTCATATAGCAATCAGCCCCAGCATTTT.

CDR3 sequence reads: CASSIDPATNEKLFF. For the CDR3, the DNA is TGTGCCAGTAGTATAGACCCGGCAACTAATGAAAAACTGTTTTTT. The chain is built from TRBV19 and TRBJ1-4, with D hard to call. The CDR3 is 15 residues long. Looked up from germline, CDR1 is LNHDA and CDR2 is SQIVND (reference sequence). Trimming cost V 0 bases and J 0 bases, with 5 bases left between them.

The CDR3 bases are TGTGCCAGCAGTTACTCCTCGGGGAGCTATGGCTACACCTTC. It translates to CASSYSSGSYGYTF. V gene TRBV6-5 combines with J gene TRBJ1-2; D gene unclear. Per the germline V gene, CDR1 is MNHEY and CDR2 is SVGAGI. This CDR3 region has 14 residues. V was trimmed by 0 bases and J by 4 bases, leaving 9 bases between them.

The count of this clone is one. This sequence joins TRBV10-1 and TRBJ2-5; 10 bases are shared with TRBD1. V trimming: 6 bases; J trimming: 4 bases; junction bases outside the gene matches: 17. CDR3 length: 18 amino acids. Germline V lookup: CDR1 WNHNN, CDR2 SYGVQD (reference sequence). CDR3 protein: CASRTLPGTGVAAETQYF. DNA of the CDR3: TGCGCCAGCAGAACCCTGCCCGGGACAGGGGTTGCTGCAGAGACCCAGTACTTC.

The chain is built from TRBV29-1 and TRBJ2-5; D is ambiguous. With 3 bases removed from V and 2 bases from J, the gap between germline ends came to 13 bases. The germline V gene has CDR1 SQVTM and CDR2 ANQGSEA. The CDR3 consists of 14 residues. CDR3 bases: TGCAGCGTTGAGTTTTCGTCCTTTCAAGAGACCCAGTACTTC. Protein sequence: CSVEFSSFQETQYF.

This rearrangement joins TRBV6-2 or TRBV6-3 to TRBJ1-2, with TRBD1 as a possible D gene (5 bases). Germline CDR1 reads MNHEY; CDR2 reads SVGEGT. V lost 5 bases and J lost 4, with 11 bases in between. The length of the CDR3 is 13 residues. The CDR3 nucleotides are TGTGCCAGCAGTGAGGACAAGTTCTATGGCTACACCTTC. It specifies CASSEDKFYGYTF.

The gene calls are TRBV27 and TRBJ1-4; D gene ambiguous. The CDR3 sequence is 16 residues long. Germline V gene sequence: CDR1 MNHEY, CDR2 SMNVEV (reference sequence). Between the trimmed V and J ends, which lost 6 bases and 0 bases, there was a span of 14 bases. The CDR3 here is CASSPYRGSTNEKLFF. The CDR3 DNA sequence: TGTGCCAGCAGCCCTTATCGGGGATCAACTAATGAAAAACTGTTTTTT.

The chain has TRBV3-1 (or the pseudogene TRBV3-2) and TRBJ2-7; weak D call: TRBD2 (7 bases). The germline V and J ends were trimmed by 8 bases and 1 base, with 15 bases remaining between them. The CDR3 consists of 14 residues. The germline CDR1 and CDR2 sequences are LGHDT and YNNKEL (reference sequence). CDR3 amino acids: CASRGRGGSYEQYF. The DNA of the CDR3 is TGTGCCAGCCGGGGGCGGGGAGGGTCCTACGAGCAGTACTTC.

V usage is TRBV19 and J usage is TRBJ1-1; D not certain. This CDR3 is 13 amino acids long. CDR1 LNHDA and CDR2 SQIVND come from the germline V gene (reference sequence). V was shortened by 8 bases and J by 0 bases, with 10 bases between the two germline ends. Here the CDR3 DNA reads TGTGCCAGTCAACAAAACATGAACACTGAAGCTTTCTTT. Translating it yields CASQQNMNTEAFF.

The V call is TRBV19, the J call TRBJ2-2; 12 positions agree with TRBD1. J was trimmed by 6 bases and V by 5 bases; bases with no gene match: 4. Germline V CDR1 and CDR2: LNHDA, SQIVND (reference sequence). This CDR3 has 15 amino acids. CDR3 sequence (DNA): TGTGCCAGTAGTTCGGGGACAGGGGGCTCCGGGGAGCTGTTTTTT. It translates to CASSSGTGGSGELFF.

The chain is built from TRBV6-5 and TRBJ1-2, with D perhaps TRBD1 (6 bases). The CDR3 has 13 residues. Germline values: CDR1 MNHEY, CDR2 SVGAGI. Trimming took off 6 bases at V and 6 bases at J, with 14 bases between the two ends. The CDR3 DNA is TGTGCCAGCAGATTCTCAGGGGAGCATGGCTACACCTTC. Amino acid sequence: CASRFSGEHGYTF.

The sample holds one count of this clone. The chain is built from TRBV14 and TRBJ1-6, with 9 bases fitting TRBD1. Germline CDR1 and CDR2: SGHDN and FVKESK. Trimming cost V 3 bases and J 5 bases; bases outside gene matches: 8. The CDR3 sequence is 17 residues long. The CDR3 sequence is CASSQIQGALNNSPLHF. The CDR3 nucleotides are TGTGCCAGCAGCCAGATACAGGGGGCGCTTAATAATTCACCCCTCCACTTT.

V and J are TRBV3-1 (or the pseudogene TRBV3-2) and TRBJ2-3; 9 bases map to TRBD2. After removal of 1 base from V and 4 bases from J, the junction contained 6 bases not matched to a gene. The CDR3 sequence is 16 residues long. From germline, CDR1 is LGHDT and CDR2 YNNKEL (reference sequence). This chain's CDR3 is CASSQGAGGAADTQYF. In DNA, the CDR3 is TGTGCCAGCAGCCAAGGTGCGGGGGGGGCGGCAGATACGCAGTATTTT.

This chain links TRBV6-2 or TRBV6-3 with TRBJ1-3; no clear D. From germline, CDR1 is MNHEY and CDR2 SVGEGT. V was trimmed by 6 bases and J by 0 bases, leaving 9 bases between them. This CDR3 comprises 14 residues. The CDR3 reads CASSRPDSGNTIYF. DNA for the CDR3: TGTGCCAGCAGCCGCCCAGACTCTGGAAACACCATATATTTT.

The J gene is TRBJ1-3, the V gene TRBV30; TRBD1 matches at 9 bases. V was clipped by 2 bases and J by 0 bases; unmatched bases: 5. There are 16 residues in the CDR3. CDR1 GTSNPN and CDR2 SVGIG come from the germline V gene (reference sequence). The DNA of the CDR3 is TGTGCCTGGAGTCGGGGACAGGGTAGCTCTGGAAACACCATATATTTT. Amino acid sequence: CAWSRGQGSSGNTIYF.

The chain joins TRBV5-1 to TRBJ2-1; unclear D gene. The V end lost 0 bases, the J end lost 0 bases, and 10 bases lay between the germline ends. This CDR3 comprises 16 residues. The germline gives CDR1 SGHRS, CDR2 YFSETQ. CDR3 loop: CASSLDLRSSYNEQFF. The DNA for the CDR3 is TGCGCCAGCAGCTTGGACCTTAGGAGCTCCTACAATGAGCAGTTCTTC.

The chain employs TRBV11-2 and TRBJ1-6; 12 bases align to TRBD1. The CDR3 has 14 amino acids. Trimming at V came to 5 bases and at J to 15 bases, leaving 8 bases not matched to a gene. Germline CDR1 SGHAT, CDR2 FQNNGV. CDR3 nucleotides: TGTGCCAGCAGCCCAGACCGGGACAGGGGGCTCCTCCACTTT. Its protein is CASSPDRDRGLLHF.

This rearrangement joins TRBV11-2 to TRBJ2-3, with 7 bases matching TRBD1. V shed 5 bases, J shed 0 bases, and the junction held 11 bases outside the gene matches. This CDR3 has 17 residues. CDR1 and CDR2 from the germline V gene are SGHAT and FQNNGV. This CDR3 is CASSADRDSYSTDTQYF. CDR3 DNA: TGTGCCAGCAGCGCCGACCGGGACAGCTATAGCACAGATACGCAGTATTTT.

The V call is TRBV14, the J call TRBJ2-1; 7 nucleotides agree with TRBD2. Unmatched junction bases numbered 9, after V lost 5 bases and J lost 8 bases. Germline V gene sequence: CDR1 SGHDN, CDR2 FVKESK. This CDR3 is 14 amino acids long. The CDR3 nucleotides are TGTGCCAGCAGCGGTTCGGCGGGGGTGTATGAGCAGTTCTTC. Amino acids: CASSGSAGVYEQFF.